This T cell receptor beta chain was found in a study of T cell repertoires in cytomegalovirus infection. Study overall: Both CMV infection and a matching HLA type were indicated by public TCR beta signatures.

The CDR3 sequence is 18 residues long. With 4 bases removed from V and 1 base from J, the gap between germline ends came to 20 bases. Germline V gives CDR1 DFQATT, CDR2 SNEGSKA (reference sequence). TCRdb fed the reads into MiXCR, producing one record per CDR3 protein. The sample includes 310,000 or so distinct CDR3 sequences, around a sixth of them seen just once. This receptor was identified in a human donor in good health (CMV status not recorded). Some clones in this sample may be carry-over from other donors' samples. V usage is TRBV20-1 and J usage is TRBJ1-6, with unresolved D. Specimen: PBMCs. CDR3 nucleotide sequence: TGCAGTGCTAAAGGTCCTGGAAAGGGAGGGTCCTATAATTCACCCCTCCACTTT. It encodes CSAKGPGKGGSYNSPLHF.